This T cell receptor beta chain emerged from a study of Graves' ophthalmopathy and Graves' hyperthyroidism. This clonotype was observed many times. The authors amplified TCR beta CDR3 regions from RNA transcripts. Following a first-round RT-PCR that used HTBI primers, a second-round multiplex PCR was carried out. TCRdb processed the multiplex PCR reads anew with MiXCR; each CDR3 protein has one entry. The sample yields about 380,000 distinct CDR3 sequences, 15% to 17% seen once. The CDR3 totals 16 residues. V lost 4 bases to trimming and J lost 5 bases; unmatched junction nucleotides: 12. Germline lookup yields CDR1 LNHDA and CDR2 SQIVND (reference sequence).

The clonotype comes from a woman under 30 with stable Graves' hyperthyroidism. V usage is TRBV19 and J usage is TRBJ1-1; 8 bases are a match to TRBD1. Sequenced input: peripheral blood. The DNA of the CDR3 is TGTGCCAGTAGTAGGAGTTTCGGACAGGGAGTTACTGAAGCTTTCTTT. This sequence encodes CASSRSFGQGVTEAFF.